The T cell receptor (beta chain) described here comes from a study of T cells in Graves' hyperthyroidism and ophthalmopathy. The V end lost 0 bases, the J end lost 3 bases, and 5 bases lay between the germline ends. Germline CDR1 reads DFQATT; CDR2 reads SNEGSKA (reference sequence). The CDR3 length is 12 residues. Details on this clonotype: Its target is not known.

From RNA transcripts, TCR beta CDR3 regions were amplified. First-round RT-PCR of the TCR CDR3 relied on the HTBI primer set. TCRdb independently ran MiXCR on the multiplex PCR reads; one entry per CDR3 protein. The sample yields approximately 400,000 distinct CDR3 sequences, about 14% seen once. Findings of the study overall: In the blood, most expanded thyroid clonotypes above 0.001 appeared as well.

V gene TRBV20-1 combines with J gene TRBJ1-2, with D unclear. The material sequenced was blood. This TCR came from a woman aged 25-40 years with Graves' ophthalmopathy. The CDR3 nucleotides read TGCAGTGCTAGAGAAGTGTACTATGGCTACACCTTC. It encodes CSAREVYYGYTF.